The next 28 T cell receptor beta chains were all read from a single sample in a study of early T cells in non-severe SARS-CoV-2 infection. MiXCR, run by TCRdb on the 5' RACE reads, gives a single entry per CDR3 protein. This table holds 30,000 to 35,000 distinct CDR3 sequences, roughly 7.2% found once. Sequenced sample: whole blood. The receptors shown here come from an adult who was a healthcare worker with PCR-confirmed SARS-CoV-2 infection or an uninfected control (not recorded which).

This clonotype was found many times. The chain uses TRBV18 and TRBJ2-7; D is unresolved. V lost 2 bases and J 2 bases, leaving 13 bases between the germline ends. Germline values: CDR1 KGHSH, CDR2 LQKENI. This CDR3 has 15 residues. The CDR3 loop reads CASSPGQAPAYEQYF. The CDR3 DNA reads TGTGCCAGCTCACCAGGGCAGGCCCCCGCCTACGAGCAGTACTTC.

This clonotype was detected ten times or more. The chain combines TRBV11-3 with TRBJ2-1, with D tentatively TRBD2 (6 bases). This CDR3 region has 14 residues. Germline V gene sequence: CDR1 SGHNT, CDR2 YENEEA. Between the trimmed V and J ends, which lost 1 base and 7 bases, there was a span of 11 bases. This CDR3 reads CASSLGGTGNEQFF. DNA for the CDR3: TGTGCCAGCAGCTTAGGCGGGACCGGGAATGAGCAGTTCTTC.

This clonotype appeared many times. The chain links TRBV5-4 to TRBJ2-5; D is tentatively TRBD1 or TRBD2 (5 bases each). Germline CDR1 and CDR2: SGHNT and YYREEE (reference sequence). V lost 7 bases, J lost 5 bases, and 9 bases lay in between. This CDR3 region has 11 residues. The CDR3 protein is CASAWGETQYF. The CDR3, as DNA: TGTGCCAGCGCCTGGGGGGAGACCCAGTACTTC.

The rearrangement joins TRBV18 to TRBJ1-3; maybe TRBD1 (5 bases). CDR1 is KGHSH and CDR2 is LQKENI in the germline V gene. Trimming removed 3 bases from V and 5 bases from J, with 17 bases in between. The CDR3 contains 16 residues. The CDR3 DNA sequence: TGTGCCAGCTCACCCGGCATCACCGGGGCCCGAAACACCATATATTTT. It translates to CASSPGITGARNTIYF.

This clonotype was detected ten times or more. The rearrangement joins TRBV3-1 to TRBJ1-1; unclear D gene. Trimming removed 1 base at V and 1 base at J, with 4 bases between. CDR1 LGHDT and CDR2 YNNKEL come from the germline V gene (reference sequence). The CDR3 covers 13 residues. This CDR3 reads CASSQGENTEAFF. CDR3 DNA: TGTGCCAGCAGCCAAGGGGAGAACACTGAAGCTTTCTTT.

This clonotype was seen a handful of times. The V and J genes are TRBV10-3 and TRBJ1-2, with D possibly TRBD1 on 5 matching bases. Germline values: CDR1 ENHRY, CDR2 SYGVKD. This CDR3 region has 14 residues. Deletions cut 5 bases from V and 0 bases from J, with 10 bases between. The CDR3 is CAISTDTANYGYTF. The CDR3 DNA reads TGTGCCATCAGTACGGACACGGCTAACTATGGCTACACCTTC.

This clonotype was counted a few times. V and J are TRBV5-4 and TRBJ1-1; D unclear. There are 14 residues in the CDR3. The V end lost 6 bases, the J end lost 0 bases, and 12 bases lay between the germline ends. Per germline, CDR1 SGHNT and CDR2 YYREEE (reference sequence). CDR3 loop: CASTSYTVNTEAFF. The DNA of the CDR3 is TGTGCCAGCACCAGCTATACGGTGAACACTGAAGCTTTCTTT. Full variable domain (outside the CDR3, taken from reference TRBV5-4 and TRBJ1-1): ETGVTQSPTHLIKTRGQQVTLRCSSQSGHNTVSWYQQALGQGPQFIFQYYREEENGRGNFPPRFSGLQFPNYSSELNVNALELDDSALYLCASTSYTVNTEAFFGQGTRLTVV.

Only a few counts were recorded for this clonotype. The chain combines TRBV10-3 with TRBJ2-3, with TRBD2 matching 12 bases. The V gene's germline CDR1 is ENHRY and CDR2 SYGVKD. The V segment lost 7 bases and the J segment 5 bases; nucleotides outside the gene matches: 4. The length of the CDR3 is 14 residues. Written as DNA, the CDR3 is TGTGCCATCACCCGGACTAGCGGGGTAGATACGCAGTATTTT. This translates into CAITRTSGVDTQYF.

This clonotype was seen at least ten times. This rearrangement joins TRBV27 to TRBJ2-7; TRBD1 matches 7 bases. V shed 3 bases and J 3 bases; nucleotides not matched to a gene: 5. CDR3 length equals 14 residues. Germline assignment: CDR1 MNHEY and CDR2 SMNVEV (reference sequence). CDR3 in DNA: TGTGCCAGCAGTTTGACAGGGATGGGCTACGAGCAGTACTTC. Its translation is CASSLTGMGYEQYF.

This clonotype was seen repeatedly, ten times or more. The rearrangement uses TRBV4-3 and TRBJ2-7; 13 bases match TRBD2. The J segment lost 0 bases and the V segment lost 3 bases, leaving 11 bases of the junction unmatched. The CDR3 consists of 19 residues. Germline V gene data show CDR1 as LGHNA and CDR2 as YSLEER. The CDR3 DNA is TGCGCCAGCAGCCACGGACTAGCGGGGGTTCTTAGTAACTCCTACGAGCAGTACTTC. Residues: CASSHGLAGVLSNSYEQYF.

This clonotype was detected only a few times. The gene calls are TRBV6-5 and TRBJ2-3; D might be TRBD1 (6 bases). Germline loops: CDR1 MNHEY, CDR2 SVGAGI. The CDR3 sequence is 13 residues long. V lost 5 bases and J 6 bases, leaving 12 bases between the germline ends. The CDR3 is CASSKTGSDTQYF. The CDR3, as DNA: TGTGCCAGCAGTAAAACAGGGAGCGATACGCAGTATTTT.

There are many counts of this clonotype. The CDR3 sequence is CASSQARTSEAFF. CDR3 DNA: TGCGCCAGCAGCCAAGCTCGTACGAGTGAAGCTTTCTTT. This rearrangement joins TRBV4-1 to TRBJ1-1; D gene unclear. This CDR3 comprises 13 residues. CDR1 and CDR2 from the germline V gene are MGHRA and YSYEKL. Trimming removed 1 base at V and 7 bases at J, with 10 bases between.

This clonotype was counted between two and nine times. This sequence joins TRBV7-2 and TRBJ2-7, with 9 bases fitting TRBD2. Germline CDR1 reads SGHTA; CDR2 reads FQGNSA. CDR3 length: 14 residues. V dropped 8 bases and J dropped 5; count of bases not matched to a gene: 10. CDR3 nucleotide sequence: TGTGCCAGCGCCGAAGTAGCGGGAGACCACGAGCAGTACTTC. Translation gives CASAEVAGDHEQYF. Supplemented by reference TRBV7-2 and TRBJ2-7, the full variable domain reads GAGVSQSPSNKVTEKGKDVELRCDPISGHTALYWYRQSLGQGLEFLIYFQGNSAPDKSGLPSDRFSAERTGGSVSTLTIQRTQQEDSAVYLCASAEVAGDHEQYFGPGTRLTVT.

This clonotype has at least ten counts. The chain uses TRBV27 and TRBJ1-6; TRBD1 aligns across 9 bases. This CDR3 comprises 14 residues. J gave up 8 bases and V 8 bases, and 7 bases lay outside the gene matches. Germline loops: CDR1 MNHEY, CDR2 SMNVEV (reference sequence). DNA for the CDR3: TGTGCCAGCCCTCGGACAGGGGCGGATTCACCCCTCCACTTT. Translating gives CASPRTGADSPLHF.

The table lists this clonotype with many counts. The gene calls are TRBV11-2 and TRBJ2-1; 15 bases map to TRBD2. This CDR3 region has 18 residues. The V and J ends lost 3 bases and 5 bases, in that order; junction bases with no gene match: 8. The germline gives CDR1 SGHAT, CDR2 FQNNGV. CDR3 region: CASSFWTSGRAINNEQFF. The CDR3 region has the DNA TGTGCCAGCAGCTTTTGGACTAGCGGGAGGGCTATAAACAATGAGCAGTTCTTC.

This clonotype has at least ten counts. CDR3 loop: CASSIDRKALNQPQHF. The CDR3 bases are TGTGCCAGTAGTATAGATCGAAAAGCCCTCAATCAGCCCCAGCATTTT. This rearrangement joins TRBV19 to TRBJ1-5; D not resolved. The CDR3 covers 16 residues. Germline V CDR1 and CDR2: LNHDA, SQIVND (reference sequence). Trimming took off 0 bases at V and 3 bases at J, with 12 bases between the two ends.

This clonotype appeared many times. The chain couples TRBV5-1 to TRBJ2-7; 10 bases agree with TRBD2. CDR3 length: 16 amino acids. The germline V gene has CDR1 SGHRS and CDR2 YFSETQ. The junction had 8 bases not matched to a gene; V was cut back by 5 bases and J by 0 bases. CDR3 amino acids: CASSSLTSGDSYEQYF. In DNA, the CDR3 is TGCGCCAGCAGTTCTCTTACTAGCGGGGACTCCTACGAGCAGTACTTC.

This clonotype occurred many times. The chain joins TRBV28 to TRBJ2-1, with D uncertain. The V gene lost 4 bases and the J gene lost 3 bases, with 1 base spanning the gap. This CDR3 comprises 11 residues. CDR1 is MDHEN and CDR2 is SYDVKM in the germline V gene. The CDR3 nucleotides read TGTGCCAGCAGTTACTACAATGAGCAGTTCTTC. Amino acids: CASSYYNEQFF.

This clonotype was found many times. V usage is TRBV18 and J usage is TRBJ1-1; TRBD1 is a possible D gene (6 bases). The CDR3 extends over 14 amino acids. Germline V gene data show CDR1 as KGHSH and CDR2 as LQKENI. With 8 bases removed from V and 0 bases from J, the gap between germline ends came to 13 bases. The CDR3 DNA sequence: TGTGCCAGCGCATCAGGGGTGGTGAACACTGAAGCTTTCTTT. This codes for CASASGVVNTEAFF.

This clonotype was found many times. The rearrangement uses TRBV11-2 and TRBJ2-1; 8 bases are shared with TRBD2. Germline assignment: CDR1 SGHAT and CDR2 FQNNGV. The CDR3 length is 14 residues. With 3 bases clipped from V and 6 bases from J, the junction kept 4 bases outside the gene matches. The CDR3 bases are TGTGCCAGCAGCTTTACTAGCGGTGCCAATGAGCAGTTCTTC. The encoded protein is CASSFTSGANEQFF.

This clonotype came up many times. The gene calls are TRBV2 and TRBJ1-1, with 9 nucleotides matching TRBD1. Unmatched junction bases numbered 6, after V lost 6 bases and J lost 1 base. The CDR3 totals 15 residues. CDR1 and CDR2 from the germline V gene are SNHLY and FYNNEI. The CDR3 protein is CASSSLGQGNTEAFF. The CDR3 nucleotides read TGTGCCAGCAGCTCCTTGGGACAGGGGAACACTGAAGCTTTCTTT.

This clonotype has a count of ten or more. This chain links TRBV7-2 with TRBJ2-1, with 13 bases lining up with TRBD2. CDR3 length: 15 residues. With V trimmed by 1 base and J by 7 bases, 1 base remained unmatched. In germline, CDR1 is SGHTA, CDR2 FQGNSA. The CDR3 nucleotides are TGTGCCAGCAGCTTAGGGACTAGCGGGAGTAATGAGCAGTTCTTC. Protein product: CASSLGTSGSNEQFF.

This clonotype was picked up many times. The CDR3 region has the DNA TGTGGGTCCGGGAGTAAGGACAATGAGCAGTTCTTC. Translated, it gives CGSGSKDNEQFF. J is TRBJ2-1 and V is TRBV10-3, with a weak D call TRBD2 (6 bases). The CDR3 contains 12 residues. CDR1 and CDR2 (germline): ENHRY, SYGVKD.

This clonotype was seen at least ten times. This chain joins TRBV28 and TRBJ1-1, with D hard to call. This CDR3 has 14 amino acids. Trimming removed 1 base from V and 1 base from J, with 7 bases in between. Germline lookup yields CDR1 MDHEN and CDR2 SYDVKM. The CDR3 nucleotides read TGTGCCAGCAGTTTATTTTCCGCGAACACTGAAGCTTTCTTT. Translated: CASSLFSANTEAFF.

At least ten counts were recorded for this clonotype. This rearrangement joins TRBV5-6 to TRBJ2-7, with 7 bases fitting TRBD1. V shed 7 bases, J shed 2 bases, and the junction held 9 bases outside the gene matches. The CDR3 sequence is 14 residues long. Germline V lookup: CDR1 SGHDT, CDR2 YYEEEE. CDR3 DNA sequence: TGTGCCAGCTCAAAAGACAGGGCACCCTACGAGCAGTACTTC. Translation: CASSKDRAPYEQYF.

This clonotype was recorded many times. This rearrangement joins TRBV3-2 to TRBJ2-7; the table's D gene call, TRBD1, was not cross checked with the DNA. TRBV3-2 is recorded as a pseudogene. This CDR3 contains 13 residues. The CDR3 DNA is TGTGCCAGCAGCCAAGGAGGGGTACACGAGCAGTACTTC. Amino acids: CASSQGGVHEQYF.

Many counts were recorded for this clonotype. The chain has TRBV9 and TRBJ1-5; D is undetermined. Trimming removed 0 bases from V and 3 bases from J, with 10 bases in between. The germline CDR1 and CDR2 sequences are SGDLS and YYNGEE. CDR3 size: 15 residues. CDR3 DNA sequence: TGTGCCAGCAGCGTAGACAACAGTTACAATCAGCCCCAGCATTTT. This codes for CASSVDNSYNQPQHF.

The table lists this clonotype with many counts. The chain combines TRBV27 with TRBJ1-1, with TRBD1 as a possible D gene (6 bases). The CDR3 is 16 residues long. V lost 6 bases and J lost 1, with 18 bases in between. Germline V gene lookup returns CDR1 MNHEY and CDR2 SMNVEV (reference sequence). Written as DNA, the CDR3 is TGTGCCAGCAGCCCCTTAGGGGGGCGTGAGAACACTGAAGCTTTCTTT. Amino acid sequence: CASSPLGGRENTEAFF.